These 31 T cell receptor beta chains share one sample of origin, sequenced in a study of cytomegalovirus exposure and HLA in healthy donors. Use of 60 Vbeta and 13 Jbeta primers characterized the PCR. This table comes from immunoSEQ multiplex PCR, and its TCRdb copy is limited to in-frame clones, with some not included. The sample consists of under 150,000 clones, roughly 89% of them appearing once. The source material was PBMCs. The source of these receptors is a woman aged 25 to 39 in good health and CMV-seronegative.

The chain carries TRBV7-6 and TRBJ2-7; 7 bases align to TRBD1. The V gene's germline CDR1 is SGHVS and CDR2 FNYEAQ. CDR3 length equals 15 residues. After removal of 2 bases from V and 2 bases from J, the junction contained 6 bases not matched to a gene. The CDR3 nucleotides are TGTGCCAGCAGCTTAAACCGAGGGGGCCCCTACGAGCAGTACTTC. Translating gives CASSLNRGGPYEQYF.

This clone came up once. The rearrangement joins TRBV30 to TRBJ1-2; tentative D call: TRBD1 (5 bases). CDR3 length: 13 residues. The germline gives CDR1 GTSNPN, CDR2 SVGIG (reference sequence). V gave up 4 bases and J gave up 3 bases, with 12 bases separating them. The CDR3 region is CAWIGTPYYGYTF. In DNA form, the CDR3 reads TGTGCCTGGATTGGGACTCCTTACTATGGCTACACCTTC. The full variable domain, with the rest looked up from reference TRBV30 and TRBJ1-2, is SQTIHQWPATLVQPVGSPLSLECTVEGTSNPNLYWYRQAAGRGLQLLFYSVGIGQISSEVPQNLSASRPQDRQFILSSKKLLLSDSGFYLCAWIGTPYYGYTFGSGTRLTVV.

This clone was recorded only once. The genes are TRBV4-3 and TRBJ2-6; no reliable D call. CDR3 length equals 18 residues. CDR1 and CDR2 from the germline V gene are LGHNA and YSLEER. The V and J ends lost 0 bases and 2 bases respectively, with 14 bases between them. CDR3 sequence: CASSQERVRTAGANVLTF. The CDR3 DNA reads TGCGCCAGCAGCCAAGAACGGGTTCGAACCGCTGGGGCCAACGTCCTGACTTTC.

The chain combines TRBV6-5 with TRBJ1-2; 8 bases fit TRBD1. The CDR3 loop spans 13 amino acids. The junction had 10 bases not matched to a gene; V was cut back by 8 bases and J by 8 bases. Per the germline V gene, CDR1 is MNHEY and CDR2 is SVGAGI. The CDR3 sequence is CASGQGYFWGYTF. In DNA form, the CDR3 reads TGTGCCAGCGGACAGGGTTACTTTTGGGGCTACACCTTC.

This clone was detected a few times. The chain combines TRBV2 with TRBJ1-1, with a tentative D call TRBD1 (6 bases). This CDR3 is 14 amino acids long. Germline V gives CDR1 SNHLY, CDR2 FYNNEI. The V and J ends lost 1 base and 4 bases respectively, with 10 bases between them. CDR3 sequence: CASSEEGEGTEAFF. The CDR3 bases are TGTGCCAGCAGTGAAGAGGGGGAGGGCACTGAAGCTTTCTTT.

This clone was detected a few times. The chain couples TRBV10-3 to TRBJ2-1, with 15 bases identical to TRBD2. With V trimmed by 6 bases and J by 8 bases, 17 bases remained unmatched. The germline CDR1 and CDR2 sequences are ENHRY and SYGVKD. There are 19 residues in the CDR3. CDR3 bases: TGTGCCATCAGCGTGGGCCCGGGACTAGCGGGAGGTAGTAGGGATGAGCAGTTCTTC. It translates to CAISVGPGLAGGSRDEQFF.

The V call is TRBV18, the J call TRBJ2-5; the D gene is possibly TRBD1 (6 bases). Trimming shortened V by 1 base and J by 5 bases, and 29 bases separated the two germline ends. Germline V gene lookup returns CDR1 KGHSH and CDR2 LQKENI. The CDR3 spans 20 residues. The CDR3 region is CASSPRPLTSGTPVGETQYF. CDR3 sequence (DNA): TGTGCCAGCTCACCACGCCCCCTGACCTCCGGGACACCGGTAGGGGAGACCCAGTACTTC.

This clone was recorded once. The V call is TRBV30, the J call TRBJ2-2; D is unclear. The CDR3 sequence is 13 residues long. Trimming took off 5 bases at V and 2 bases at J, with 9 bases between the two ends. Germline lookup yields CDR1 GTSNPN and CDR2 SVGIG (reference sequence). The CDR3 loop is CAWQNRNTGELFF. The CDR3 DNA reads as TGTGCCTGGCAGAACAGAAACACCGGGGAGCTGTTTTTT.

CDR3 protein: CASTPRLAGTDTQYF. CDR3 DNA: TGTGCCAGCACCCCGAGACTAGCGGGGACAGATACGCAGTATTTT. The chain joins TRBV28 to TRBJ2-3; TRBD2 matches 11 bases. The V segment lost 7 bases and the J segment 3 bases; nucleotides outside the gene matches: 6. CDR3 length: 15 amino acids. Germline V lookup: CDR1 MDHEN, CDR2 SYDVKM. The variable domain in full, with the rest retrieved from reference TRBV28 and TRBJ2-3, is DVKVTQSSRYLVKRTGEKVFLECVQDMDHENMFWYRQDPGLGLRLIYFSYDVKMKEKGDIPEGYSVSREKKERFSLILESASTNQTSMYLCASTPRLAGTDTQYFGPGTRLTVL.

The CDR3 DNA reads as TGCGCCAGCAGCTTCGGACTAGCGGGCGCAAATGAGCAGTTCTTC. The encoded protein is CASSFGLAGANEQFF. The chain joins TRBV5-1 to TRBJ2-1; 11 bases map to TRBD2. The germline V gene has CDR1 SGHRS and CDR2 YFSETQ. This CDR3 has 15 amino acids. With 2 bases clipped from V and 7 bases from J, the junction kept 5 bases outside the gene matches.

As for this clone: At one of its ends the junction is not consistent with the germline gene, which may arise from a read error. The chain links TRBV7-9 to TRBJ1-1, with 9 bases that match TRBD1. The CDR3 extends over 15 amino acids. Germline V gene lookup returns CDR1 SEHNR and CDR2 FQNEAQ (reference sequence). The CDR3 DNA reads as TGTGCCAGCAGCCCAAGGACAGGGGAGAACGCTGAAGCTTTCTTT. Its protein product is CASSPRTGENAEAFF.

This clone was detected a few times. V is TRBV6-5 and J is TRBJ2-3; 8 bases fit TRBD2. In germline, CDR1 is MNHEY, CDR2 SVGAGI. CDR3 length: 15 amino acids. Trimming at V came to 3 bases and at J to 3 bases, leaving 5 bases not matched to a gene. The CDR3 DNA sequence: TGTGCCAGCAGTTATGACGGGGGGGGTACAGATACGCAGTATTTT. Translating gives CASSYDGGGTDTQYF.

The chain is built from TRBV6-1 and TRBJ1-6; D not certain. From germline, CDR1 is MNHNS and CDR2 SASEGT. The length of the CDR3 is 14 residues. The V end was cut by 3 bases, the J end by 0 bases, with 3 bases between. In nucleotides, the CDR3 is TGTGCCAGCAGTGATTACTCCTATAATTCACCCCTCCACTTT. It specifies CASSDYSYNSPLHF.

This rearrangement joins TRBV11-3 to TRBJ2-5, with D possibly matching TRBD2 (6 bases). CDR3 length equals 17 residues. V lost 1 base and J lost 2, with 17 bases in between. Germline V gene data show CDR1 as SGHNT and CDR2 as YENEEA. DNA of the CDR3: TGTGCCAGCAGCTTAGGGGCTATGGGGGGAACTCAAGAGACCCAGTACTTC. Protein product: CASSLGAMGGTQETQYF.

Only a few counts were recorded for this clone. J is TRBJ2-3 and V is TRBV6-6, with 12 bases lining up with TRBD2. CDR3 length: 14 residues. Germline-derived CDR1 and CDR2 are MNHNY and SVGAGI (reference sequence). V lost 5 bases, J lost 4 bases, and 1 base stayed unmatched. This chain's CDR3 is CASSLAGGPDTQYF. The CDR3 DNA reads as TGTGCCAGCAGTCTAGCGGGGGGGCCAGATACGCAGTATTTT.

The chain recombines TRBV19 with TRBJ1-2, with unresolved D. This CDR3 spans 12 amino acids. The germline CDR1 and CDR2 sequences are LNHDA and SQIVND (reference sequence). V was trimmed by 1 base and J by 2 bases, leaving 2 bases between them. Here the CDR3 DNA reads TGTGCCAGTAGTATAGCGAACTATGGCTACACCTTC. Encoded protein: CASSIANYGYTF.

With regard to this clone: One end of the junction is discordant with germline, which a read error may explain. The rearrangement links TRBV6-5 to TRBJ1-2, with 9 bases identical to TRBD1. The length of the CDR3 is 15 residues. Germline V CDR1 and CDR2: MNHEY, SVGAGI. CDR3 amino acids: CASSYGTGRRDGYPF. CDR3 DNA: TGTGCCAGCAGTTACGGGACAGGGAGAAGGGACGGCTACCCCTTC.

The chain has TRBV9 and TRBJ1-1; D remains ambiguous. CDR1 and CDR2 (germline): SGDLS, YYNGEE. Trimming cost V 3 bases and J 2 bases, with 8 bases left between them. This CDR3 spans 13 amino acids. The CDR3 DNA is TGTGCCAGCAGCGCCGGAGTTAACACTGAAGCTTTCTTT. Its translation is CASSAGVNTEAFF.

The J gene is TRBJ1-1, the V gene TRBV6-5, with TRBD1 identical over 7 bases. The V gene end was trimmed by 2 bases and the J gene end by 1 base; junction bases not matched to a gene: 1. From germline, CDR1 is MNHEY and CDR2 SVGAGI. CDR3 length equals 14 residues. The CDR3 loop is CASSYAGGNTEAFF. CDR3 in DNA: TGTGCCAGCAGTTACGCAGGGGGGAACACTGAAGCTTTCTTT.

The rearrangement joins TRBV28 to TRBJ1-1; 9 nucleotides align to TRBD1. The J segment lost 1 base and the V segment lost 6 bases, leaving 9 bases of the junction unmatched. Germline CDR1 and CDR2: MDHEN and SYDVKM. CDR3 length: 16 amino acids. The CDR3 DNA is TGTGCCAGCAGGCCCGGGACAGGGATGGGGAACACTGAAGCTTTCTTT. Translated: CASRPGTGMGNTEAFF.

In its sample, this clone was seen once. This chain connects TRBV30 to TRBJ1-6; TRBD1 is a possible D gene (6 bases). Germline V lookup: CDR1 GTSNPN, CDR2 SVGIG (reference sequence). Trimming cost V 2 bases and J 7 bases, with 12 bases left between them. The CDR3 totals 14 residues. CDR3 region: CAWSRRQGNSPLHF. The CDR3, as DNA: TGTGCCTGGAGTCGTCGTCAGGGGAATTCACCCCTCCACTTT.

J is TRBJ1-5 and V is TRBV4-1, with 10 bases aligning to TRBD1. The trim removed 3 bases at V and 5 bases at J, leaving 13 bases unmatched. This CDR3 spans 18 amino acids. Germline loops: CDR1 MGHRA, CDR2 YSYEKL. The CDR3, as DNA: TGCGCCAGCAGCCAGGACCCCCAGGGGACAGGGGCTCATCAGCCCCAGCATTTT. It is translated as CASSQDPQGTGAHQPQHF.

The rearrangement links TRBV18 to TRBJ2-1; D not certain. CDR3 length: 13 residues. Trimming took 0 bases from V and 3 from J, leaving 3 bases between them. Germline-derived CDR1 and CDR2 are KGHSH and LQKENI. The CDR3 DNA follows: TGTGCCAGCTCACCACCCAACTACAATGAGCAGTTCTTC. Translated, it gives CASSPPNYNEQFF.

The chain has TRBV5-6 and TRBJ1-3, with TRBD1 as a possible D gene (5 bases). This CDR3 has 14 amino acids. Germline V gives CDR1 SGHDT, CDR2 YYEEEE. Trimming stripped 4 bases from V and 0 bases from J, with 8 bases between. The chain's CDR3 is CASSLTDSGNTIYF. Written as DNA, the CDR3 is TGTGCCAGCAGCCTGACAGACTCTGGAAACACCATATATTTT.

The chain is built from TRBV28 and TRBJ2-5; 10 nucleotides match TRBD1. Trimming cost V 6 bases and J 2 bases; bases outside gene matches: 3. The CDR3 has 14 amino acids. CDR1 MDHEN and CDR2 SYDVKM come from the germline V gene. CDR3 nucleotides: TGTGCCAGCAGGCGGACAGGGGGTCAAGAGACCCAGTACTTC. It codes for CASRRTGGQETQYF.

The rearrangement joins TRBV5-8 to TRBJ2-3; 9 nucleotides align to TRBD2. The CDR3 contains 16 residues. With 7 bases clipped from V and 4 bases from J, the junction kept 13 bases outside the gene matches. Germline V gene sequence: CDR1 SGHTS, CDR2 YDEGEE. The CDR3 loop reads CASGSTGTSLPDTQYF. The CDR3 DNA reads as TGTGCCAGCGGCAGTACCGGGACTAGCCTCCCAGATACGCAGTATTTT. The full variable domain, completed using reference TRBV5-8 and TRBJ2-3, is EAGVTQSPTHLIKTRGQQATLRCSPISGHTSVYWYQQALGLGLQFLLWYDEGEERNRGNFPPRFSGRQFPNYSSELNVNALELEDSALYLCASGSTGTSLPDTQYFGPGTRLTVL.

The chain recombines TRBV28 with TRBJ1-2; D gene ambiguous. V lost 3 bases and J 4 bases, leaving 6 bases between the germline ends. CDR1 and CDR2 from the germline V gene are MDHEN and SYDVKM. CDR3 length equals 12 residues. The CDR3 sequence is CASSFTSYGYTF. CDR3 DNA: TGTGCCAGCAGTTTCACATCCTATGGCTACACCTTC.

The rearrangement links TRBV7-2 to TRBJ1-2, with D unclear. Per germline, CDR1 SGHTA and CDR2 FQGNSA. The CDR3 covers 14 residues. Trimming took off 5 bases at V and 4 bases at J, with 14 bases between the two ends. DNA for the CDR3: TGTGCCAGCAGCCCGAGGCGAGGAGCCTATGGCTACACCTTC. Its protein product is CASSPRRGAYGYTF.

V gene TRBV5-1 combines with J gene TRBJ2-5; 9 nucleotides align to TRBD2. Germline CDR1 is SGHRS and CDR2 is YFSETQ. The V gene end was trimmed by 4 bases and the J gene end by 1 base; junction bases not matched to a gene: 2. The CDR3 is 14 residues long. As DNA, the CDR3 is TGCGCCAGCAGCGCGACTAGCGGCCAAGAGACCCAGTACTTC. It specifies CASSATSGQETQYF. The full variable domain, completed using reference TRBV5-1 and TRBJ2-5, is KAGVTQTPRYLIKTRGQQVTLSCSPISGHRSVSWYQQTPGQGLQFLFEYFSETQRNKGNFPGRFSGRQFSNSRSEMNVSTLELGDSALYLCASSATSGQETQYFGPGTRLLVL.

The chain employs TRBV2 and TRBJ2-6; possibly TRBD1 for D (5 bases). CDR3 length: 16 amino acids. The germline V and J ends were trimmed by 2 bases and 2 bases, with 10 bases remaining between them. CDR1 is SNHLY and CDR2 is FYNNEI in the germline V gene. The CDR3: CASSEFVGAGANVLTF. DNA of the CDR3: TGTGCCAGCAGTGAATTCGTAGGGGCTGGGGCCAACGTCCTGACTTTC.

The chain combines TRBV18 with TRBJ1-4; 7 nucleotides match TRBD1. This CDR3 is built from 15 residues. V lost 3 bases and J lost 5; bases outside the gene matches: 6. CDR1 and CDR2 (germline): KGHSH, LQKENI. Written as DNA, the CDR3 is TGTGCCAGCTCACCTTGGGACAGCAAAAATGAAAAACTGTTTTTT. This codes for CASSPWDSKNEKLFF.